The next 16 T cell receptor beta chains were all read from a single sample in a study of OX40 agonist ivuxolimab in advanced cancers. Some clones are missing from TCRdb's copy, which holds only in-frame ones; the method was immunoSEQ multiplex PCR. The repertoire consists of roughly 150,000 clones, with 85% to 95% occurring once and the leading ten covering approximately 0.3%. The sample in question was CD4+ or CD8+ T cells sorted from blood, obtained in a trial of the OX40 agonist ivuxolimab. These receptors were collected from an adult with an advanced solid tumor such as melanoma, head and neck, liver or kidney cancer.

J is TRBJ2-3 and V is TRBV7-3; the D is unclear. The CDR3 spans 14 residues. CDR1 SGHTA and CDR2 FQGTGA come from the germline V gene. V was pared by 1 base and J by 0 bases, with 5 bases between. In DNA form, the CDR3 reads TGTGCCAGCAGCTTAATCCCAAGCACAGATACGCAGTATTTT. This translates into CASSLIPSTDTQYF. The full variable domain, with the rest looked up from reference TRBV7-3 and TRBJ2-3, is GAGVSQTPSNKVTEKGKYVELRCDPISGHTALYWYRQSLGQGPEFLIYFQGTGAADDSGLPNDRFFAVRPEGSVSTLKIQRTERGDSAVYLCASSLIPSTDTQYFGPGTRLTVL.

The chain links TRBV27 to TRBJ2-7, with D uncertain. Trimming removed 2 bases at V and 3 bases at J, with 5 bases between. CDR1 is MNHEY and CDR2 is SMNVEV in the germline V gene (reference sequence). The length of the CDR3 is 12 residues. The CDR3 sequence is CASSLPGYEQYF. The CDR3 DNA reads as TGTGCCAGCAGTTTACCAGGCTACGAGCAGTACTTC.

V is TRBV19 and J is TRBJ1-2; TRBD1 might be the D (5 bases). CDR3 length equals 13 residues. The V end lost 9 bases, the J end lost 4 bases, and 15 bases lay between the germline ends. CDR1 and CDR2 from the germline V gene are LNHDA and SQIVND (reference sequence). CDR3 sequence (DNA): TGTGCCAGCCAGGGACTCGGGAGCTATGGCTACACCTTC. Translated, it gives CASQGLGSYGYTF.

The V and J genes are TRBV9 and TRBJ2-7, with D possibly matching TRBD2 (5 bases). Trimming cost V 0 bases and J 0 bases, with 13 bases left between them. CDR3 length: 16 amino acids. CDR1 is SGDLS and CDR2 is YYNGEE in the germline V gene. CDR3 bases: TGTGCCAGCAGCGTAGACTGGACTCCCAGCTCCTACGAGCAGTACTTC. As protein: CASSVDWTPSSYEQYF.

The chain uses TRBV7-6 and TRBJ1-2; D gene ambiguous. The germline gives CDR1 SGHVS, CDR2 FNYEAQ. V was clipped by 5 bases and J by 3 bases, with 13 bases between them. CDR3 size: 14 residues. CDR3 coding DNA: TGTGCCAGCAGCCCCGGTGACGCTTACTATGGCTACACCTTC. It translates to CASSPGDAYYGYTF.

CDR3: CASSVGRAPGTEAFF. DNA of the CDR3: TGTGCCAGCAGCGTAGGAAGGGCCCCTGGCACTGAAGCTTTCTTT. The chain recombines TRBV9 with TRBJ1-1, with D unresolved. Between the trimmed V and J ends, which lost 0 bases and 4 bases, there was a span of 13 bases. The length of the CDR3 is 15 residues. Germline CDR1 and CDR2: SGDLS and YYNGEE.

For the CDR3, the DNA is TGTGCCAGCAGTTCCCGGCAACTAGCAGGCACAGATACGCAGTATTTT. This encodes CASSSRQLAGTDTQYF. The V call is TRBV27, the J call TRBJ2-3, with a weak D call TRBD2 (6 bases). The V end lost 4 bases, the J end lost 1 base, and 15 bases lay between the germline ends. There are 16 residues in the CDR3. The germline CDR1 and CDR2 sequences are MNHEY and SMNVEV (reference sequence).

The V and J genes are TRBV11-2 and TRBJ2-3; D gene uncertain. V was clipped by 1 base and J by 2 bases, with 13 bases between them. Per the germline V gene, CDR1 is SGHAT and CDR2 is FQNNGV. This CDR3 contains 16 residues. The CDR3 DNA sequence: TGTGCCAGCAGCTTAGTGGTGGCACAGTTCACAGATACGCAGTATTTT. Amino acid sequence: CASSLVVAQFTDTQYF.

V is TRBV7-2 and J is TRBJ2-2; 9 bases map to TRBD1. This CDR3 is built from 15 residues. CDR1 and CDR2 from the germline V gene are SGHTA and FQGNSA. J lost 4 bases, V lost 1 base, and 1 base had no gene match. DNA for the CDR3: TGTGCCAGCAGCTTAGGGGACAGGGTCACCGGGGAGCTGTTTTTT. Protein sequence: CASSLGDRVTGELFF.

The chain joins TRBV18 to TRBJ1-5, with unresolved D. This CDR3 contains 13 residues. Germline lookup yields CDR1 KGHSH and CDR2 LQKENI. V was pared by 2 bases and J by 6 bases, with 8 bases between. In DNA form, the CDR3 reads TGTGCCAGCTCACCAGGGGTCAGTCAGCCCCAGCATTTT. Protein: CASSPGVSQPQHF. The full variable domain, with the rest looked up from reference TRBV18 and TRBJ1-5, is NAGVMQNPRHLVRRRGQEARLRCSPMKGHSHVYWYRQLPEEGLKFMVYLQKENIIDESGMPKERFSAEFPKEGPSILRIQQVVRGDSAAYFCASSPGVSQPQHFGDGTRLSIL.

The V call is TRBV7-3, the J call TRBJ2-3, with 8 bases fitting TRBD2. The CDR3 extends over 15 amino acids. Losses at the gene ends were 2 bases for V and 0 bases for J; bases not matched to a gene: 1. CDR1 is SGHTA, CDR2 FQGTGA, per germline. The CDR3 spells CASSLERESTDTQYF. In nucleotides, the CDR3 is TGTGCCAGCAGCTTAGAGCGGGAGAGCACAGATACGCAGTATTTT.

The V gene is TRBV28, the J gene TRBJ1-2; the D is unclear. Germline V gives CDR1 MDHEN, CDR2 SYDVKM. The CDR3 extends over 10 amino acids. Trimming shortened V by 8 bases and J by 7 bases, and 8 bases separated the two germline ends. DNA of the CDR3: TGTGCCAGCCACGATATTGGCTACACCTTC. Protein product: CASHDIGYTF.

Comments on this clone: The same CDR3 arises from other DNA sequences in this sample as well. The rearrangement links TRBV18 to TRBJ2-5; tentatively, D is TRBD2 (5 bases). V lost 0 bases and J lost 3, with 5 bases in between. The CDR3 is made up of 13 amino acids. Germline V gives CDR1 KGHSH, CDR2 LQKENI. This chain's CDR3 is CASSPPGEETQYF. The CDR3 DNA is TGTGCCAGCTCACCACCGGGAGAAGAGACCCAGTACTTC.

This CDR3 is CASSRQGPVGEQYF. CDR3 in DNA: TGTGCCAGCAGCAGACAGGGGCCGGTTGGGGAGCAGTACTTC. The chain recombines TRBV7-3 with TRBJ2-7; 8 nucleotides align to TRBD1. V shed 5 bases and J 7 bases; nucleotides not matched to a gene: 10. The CDR3 spans 14 residues. CDR1 SGHTA and CDR2 FQGTGA come from the germline V gene.

V gene TRBV7-3 combines with J gene TRBJ2-3; D is possibly TRBD2 (6 bases). The length of the CDR3 is 15 residues. CDR1 SGHTA and CDR2 FQGTGA come from the germline V gene. Between the trimmed V and J ends, which lost 3 bases and 0 bases, there was a span of 10 bases. In DNA, the CDR3 is TGTGCCAGCAGCTTCCGGCGGGAAAGCACAGATACGCAGTATTTT. Translating it yields CASSFRRESTDTQYF.

This chain joins TRBV29-1 and TRBJ2-1; no clear D. The CDR3 covers 10 residues. Germline CDR1 reads SQVTM; CDR2 reads ANQGSEA. V was pared by 6 bases and J by 13 bases, with 13 bases between. In nucleotides, the CDR3 is TGCAGCGTCCAGTCCGCCACCCAGTTCTTC. Amino acid sequence: CSVQSATQFF.